This T cell receptor (beta chain) derives from a study of shared clonotypes between healthy human individuals. This clone was seen more than once but under ten times. Trimming cost V 4 bases and J 2 bases; bases outside gene matches: 4. This CDR3 comprises 16 residues. Germline assignment: CDR1 LGHNA and CDR2 YNFKEQ. Only in-frame clones appear in the TCRdb table, and some are missing; sequencing was by immunoSEQ multiplex PCR. The sample yields about 480,000 clones, 75% to 80% seen once. The clonotype was recovered from a woman aged 40 to 49 in good health. Some clones in this sample may be carry-over from other donors' samples. V usage is TRBV4-2 and J usage is TRBJ1-5; the match to TRBD1 covers 11 bases. Input material: PBMCs. CDR3 DNA: TGTGCCAGCAGCCCGGACAGGGGGCTTGGCAATCAGCCCCAGCATTTT. Translation: CASSPDRGLGNQPQHF.